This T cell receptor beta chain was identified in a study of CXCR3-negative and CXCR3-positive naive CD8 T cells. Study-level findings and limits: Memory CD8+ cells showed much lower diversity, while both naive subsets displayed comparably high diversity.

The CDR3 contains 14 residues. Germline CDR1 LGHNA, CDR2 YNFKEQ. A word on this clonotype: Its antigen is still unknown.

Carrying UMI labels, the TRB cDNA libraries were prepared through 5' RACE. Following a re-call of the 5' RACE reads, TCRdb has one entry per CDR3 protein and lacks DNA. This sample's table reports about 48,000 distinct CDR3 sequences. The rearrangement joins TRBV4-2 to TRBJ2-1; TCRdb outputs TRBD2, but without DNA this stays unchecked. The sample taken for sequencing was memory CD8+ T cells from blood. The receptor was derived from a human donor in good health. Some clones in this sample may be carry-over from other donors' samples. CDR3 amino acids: CASSQPGLNNEQFF.